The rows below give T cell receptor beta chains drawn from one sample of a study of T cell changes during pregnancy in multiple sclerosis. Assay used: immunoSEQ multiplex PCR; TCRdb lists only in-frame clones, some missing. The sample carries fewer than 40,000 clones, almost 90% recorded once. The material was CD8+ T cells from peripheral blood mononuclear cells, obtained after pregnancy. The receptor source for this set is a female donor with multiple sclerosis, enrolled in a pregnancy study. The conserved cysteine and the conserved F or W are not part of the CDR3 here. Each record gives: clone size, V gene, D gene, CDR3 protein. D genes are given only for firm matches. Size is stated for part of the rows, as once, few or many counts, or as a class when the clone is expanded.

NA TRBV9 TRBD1 ASSRPGQGNGYT
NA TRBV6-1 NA ASSEGGGWPGFDTEAF
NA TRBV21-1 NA ASSKGRGQGWAEAF
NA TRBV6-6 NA TSSSPGSNTGELF
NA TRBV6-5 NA ASTGVKNTEAF
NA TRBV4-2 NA ASSPGALLVTSSTDTQY
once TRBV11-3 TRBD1 ASTYSNYDRGLETGELF
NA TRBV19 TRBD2 ASSIILAGDEQY
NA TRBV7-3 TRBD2 ASSLWGGDTDTQY
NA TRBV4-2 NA ASSQESSGANVLT
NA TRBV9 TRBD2 ASSPRTSQEKETQY
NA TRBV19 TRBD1 ASSIGGQGQVLNTGELF
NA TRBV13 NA ASSLVTGISLLNEQF
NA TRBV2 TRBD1 ASSSTGGNQPQH
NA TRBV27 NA ASSPYRSTRGYT
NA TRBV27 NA ASSLLETDSEQY
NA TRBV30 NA AWKGGPDTGELF
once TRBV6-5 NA ASYPSWGGSEAF
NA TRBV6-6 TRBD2 ASTLRGLASSYEQY
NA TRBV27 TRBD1 ASSLSTGGFTEAF
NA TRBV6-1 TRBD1 ASSPDRVGPYEQY
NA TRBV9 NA ASSVSGVVPNTEAF
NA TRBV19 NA ASSIGGLNTGELF
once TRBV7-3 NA ASSAQGGEYEQF
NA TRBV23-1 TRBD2 ASSQSKGLTSGGTDTQY
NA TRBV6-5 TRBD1 ASSLGVQGRTEAF
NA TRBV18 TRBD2 ASSSLAGLGMDTQY
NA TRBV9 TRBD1 ASSVAGTGGASGNTIY
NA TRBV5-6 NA ASSSGTRYEQY
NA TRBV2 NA ASSLGDIAADSYEQY
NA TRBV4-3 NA ASSQARGRTEAF
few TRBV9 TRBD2 ASSVLAGDETQY
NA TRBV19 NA ASSIAATVEAF